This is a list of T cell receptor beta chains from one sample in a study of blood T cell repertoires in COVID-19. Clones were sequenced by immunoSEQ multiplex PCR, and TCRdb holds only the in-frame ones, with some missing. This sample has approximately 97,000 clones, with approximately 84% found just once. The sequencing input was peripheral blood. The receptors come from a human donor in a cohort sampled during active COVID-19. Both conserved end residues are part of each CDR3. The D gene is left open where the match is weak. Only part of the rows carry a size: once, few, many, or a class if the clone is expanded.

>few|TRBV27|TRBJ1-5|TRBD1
CASRRVGQGAGGNQPQHF
TGTGCCAGCAGGAGGGTCGGACAGGGGGCGGGGGGCAATCAGCCCCAGCATTTT
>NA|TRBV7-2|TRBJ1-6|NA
CASSLARSSYNSPLHF
TGTGCCAGCAGCTTGGCACGAAGCTCCTATAATTCACCCCTCCACTTT
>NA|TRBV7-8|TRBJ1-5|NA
CASTVSGRDQPQHF
TGTGCCAGCACCGTAAGTGGGAGGGATCAGCCCCAGCATTTT
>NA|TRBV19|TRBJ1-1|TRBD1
CASSMGGRGTEAFF
TGTGCCAGTAGTATGGGTGGCAGGGGGACTGAAGCTTTCTTT
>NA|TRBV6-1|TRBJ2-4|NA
CASSSQGTGKNIQYF
TGTGCCAGCAGTTCACAGGGTACTGGCAAAAACATTCAGTACTTC
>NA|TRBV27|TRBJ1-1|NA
CASSSTQRYTEAFF
TGTGCCAGCAGTTCAACACAGAGATACACTGAAGCTTTCTTT
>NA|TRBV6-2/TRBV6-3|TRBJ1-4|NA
CASSYVGLTNEKLFF
TGTGCCAGCAGTTACGTTGGACTGACGAATGAAAAACTGTTTTTT
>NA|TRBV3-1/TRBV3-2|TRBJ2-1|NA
CASSPRVGSYNEQFF
TGTGCCAGCAGCCCGCGGGTTGGATCCTACAATGAGCAGTTCTTC
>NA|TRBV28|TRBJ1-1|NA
CASSFDTGGWWAFF
TGTGCCAGCAGTTTTGATACGGGGGGCTGGTGGGCTTTCTTT
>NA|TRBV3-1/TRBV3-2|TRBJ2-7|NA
CASSPTTSSYEQYF
TGTGCCAGCAGCCCGACGACAAGCTCCTACGAGCAGTACTTC
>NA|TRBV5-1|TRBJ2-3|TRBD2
CASTLRGDTDTQYF
TGCGCCAGCACCTTGCGGGGGGACACAGATACGCAGTATTTT
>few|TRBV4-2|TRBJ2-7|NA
CASSPAGGQSPYEQYF
TGTGCCAGCAGCCCGGCGGGGGGACAGTCCCCCTACGAGCAGTACTTC
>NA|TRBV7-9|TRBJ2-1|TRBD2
CASSLALAGAYNEQFF
TGTGCCAGCAGCTTAGCCCTAGCGGGGGCCTACAATGAGCAGTTCTTC
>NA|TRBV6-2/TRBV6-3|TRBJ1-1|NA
CASSRPYGGIMAEAFF
TGTGCCAGCAGCCGTCCGTATGGGGGGATCATGGCTGAAGCTTTCTTT
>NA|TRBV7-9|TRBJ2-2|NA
CASSVLIFTGELFF
TGTGCCAGCAGCGTCCTAATATTCACCGGGGAGCTGTTTTTT
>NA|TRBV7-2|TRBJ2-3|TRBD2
CASRMTSGGTDTQYF
TGTGCCAGCAGGATGACTAGCGGGGGCACAGATACGCAGTATTTT
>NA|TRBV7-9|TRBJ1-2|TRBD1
CASSVMQGAAGYTF
TGTGCCAGCAGCGTAATGCAGGGGGCCGCTGGCTACACCTTC
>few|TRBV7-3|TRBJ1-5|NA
CASSLKQLNQPQHF
TGTGCCAGCAGCTTGAAACAGCTGAATCAGCCCCAGCATTTT
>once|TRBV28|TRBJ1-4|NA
CASSPPSVEFHEKLFF
TGTGCCAGCAGTCCGCCTAGCGTAGAGTTTCATGAAAAACTGTTTTTT
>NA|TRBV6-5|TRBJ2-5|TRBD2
CASSSDLAGFQETQYF
TGTGCCAGCAGTTCTGACTTAGCGGGGTTCCAAGAGACCCAGTACTTC
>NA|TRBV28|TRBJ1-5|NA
CASSTEGVRPQHF
TGTGCCAGCAGTACTGAGGGGGTACGGCCCCAGCATTTT
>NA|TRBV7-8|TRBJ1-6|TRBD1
CASGPTGTTRFGNSPLHF
TGTGCCAGCGGACCGACAGGGACAACCCGCTTTGGTAATTCACCCCTCCACTTT
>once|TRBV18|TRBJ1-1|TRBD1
CASSPLQGSTEAFF
TGTGCCAGCTCACCGCTACAGGGGAGCACTGAAGCTTTCTTT
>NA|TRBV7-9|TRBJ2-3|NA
CASSLGGGFGGRTDTQYF
TGTGCCAGCAGCTTAGGAGGTGGTTTCGGGGGGCGCACAGATACGCAGTATTTT
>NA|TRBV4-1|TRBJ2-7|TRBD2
CASSQVPPLTSGGPSYEQYF
TGCGCCAGCAGCCAAGTCCCTCCCTTGACTAGCGGGGGACCCTCCTACGAGCAGTACTTC
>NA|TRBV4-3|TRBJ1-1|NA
CASSQRPGQNTEAFF
TGCGCCAGCAGCCAACGACCGGGACAGAACACTGAAGCTTTCTTT
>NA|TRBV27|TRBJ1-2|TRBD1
CASSPDRARGYTF
TGTGCCAGCAGTCCGGACAGGGCGAGGGGCTACACCTTC
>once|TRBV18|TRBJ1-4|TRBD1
CASSQGQQGLTNEKLFF
TGTGCCAGCTCACAAGGCCAACAGGGGCTTACTAATGAAAAACTGTTTTTT
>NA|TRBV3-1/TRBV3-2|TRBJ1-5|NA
CASSQGDYSNQPQHF
TGTGCCAGCAGCCAAGGGGACTATAGCAATCAGCCCCAGCATTTT
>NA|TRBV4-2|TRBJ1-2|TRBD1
CASSLDYGQANYGYTF
TGTGCCAGCAGCCTAGACTATGGACAGGCGAACTATGGCTACACCTTC
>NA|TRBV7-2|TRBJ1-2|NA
CASSLDVRVGYTF
TGTGCCAGCAGCTTAGATGTCCGGGTGGGCTACACCTTC